This T cell receptor beta chain came from a study of CD8+ T cells in alopecia areata. The CDR3 sequence is 13 residues long. Germline V CDR1 and CDR2: SGHRS, YFSETQ. The V and J ends lost 4 bases and 5 bases respectively, with 13 bases between them. Treatment of the sample: oral pan-JAK inhibitor, 5-10 mg twice daily. cDNA reverse transcribed from extracted RNA served as the sequencing template. Libraries were prepared by immunoSEQ multiplex PCR; TCRdb keeps only in-frame clonotypes and omits some of them. The table lists under 200,000 clones, about 60% of them singletons. The material was CD4+ T cells sorted from blood, obtained at week 24, from a patient treated with tofacitinib. This TCR was sampled from a human donor with alopecia areata. The V call is TRBV5-1, the J call TRBJ2-7; D might be TRBD2 (5 bases). CDR3 sequence reads: CASSPAGLHEQYF. The CDR3 nucleotides are TGCGCCAGCAGCCCCGCGGGCCTCCACGAGCAGTACTTC. The full variable domain, its missing parts supplied by reference TRBV5-1 and TRBJ2-7, is KAGVTQTPRYLIKTRGQQVTLSCSPISGHRSVSWYQQTPGQGLQFLFEYFSETQRNKGNFPGRFSGRQFSNSRSEMNVSTLELGDSALYLCASSPAGLHEQYFGPGTRLTVT.